This T cell receptor (beta chain) was captured by sequencing in a study of regulatory T cells in long-lasting Graves disease. Arm-PCR of CDR3 regions with iRepertoire HTBI primers generated TCR beta libraries. MiXCR, run by TCRdb on the multiplex PCR reads, gives a single entry per CDR3 protein. The table includes 550,000 to 650,000 distinct CDR3 sequences, 15% to 20% detected once. General study findings and limits: Small numbers of samples may have cut accuracy. Persistent patients shared some 2,500 public clonotypes among themselves. Newly diagnosed patients shared fewer, at about a thousand.

The sample's time point: newly diagnosed GD, antithyroid drugs for less than 3 months. The TCR library was prepared using RNA isolated from PBMCs. The authors drew 9 to 9.5 milliliters of peripheral blood into EDTA tubes. The CDR3 spans 15 residues. Trimming took off 4 bases at V and 5 bases at J, with 16 bases between the two ends. Germline CDR1 and CDR2: SGHDN and FVKESK. Remarks on this clonotype: Its specificity is unknown.

The same sample was also used in a study of T cells in Graves' hyperthyroidism and ophthalmopathy.

The genes are TRBV14 and TRBJ2-3, with D perhaps TRBD2 (6 bases). The receptor's source is a man between 18 and 35 years old with Graves disease. Sample: peripheral blood mononuclear cells (PBMCs), taken at new diagnosis, from a patient treated with antithyroid drugs. CDR3 nucleotides: TGTGCCAGCAGCCCAGCGGGCGAGGAGGGAGATACGCAGTATTTT. Its translation: CASSPAGEEGDTQYF.